The source of this TCR beta chain is a study of response to subunit inactivated influenza vaccine. Study findings and constraints: Authors proposed each seasonal influenza vaccination draws in few new T cells.

The CDR3 covers 15 residues. This clonotype was observed a few times. The target antigen is unknown. A read error may account for a junction end that differs from germline. TCRdb passed the RT-PCR reads through MiXCR, listing each CDR3 protein once. The table shows a few hundred thousand distinct CDR3 sequences, with 20% to 25% occurring only once. This clonotype originated in a man between 50 and 75 years old who received an inactivated influenza vaccine. Sequenced here: PBMCs from blood, sampled about 20 months after vaccination. The rearrangement links TRBV12-3 or TRBV12-4 to TRBJ1-2; 10 nucleotides line up with TRBD1. The CDR3 loop reads CASMGGQGRNFGYTF. CDR3 coding DNA: TGTGCCAGCATGGGGGGACAGGGGCGAAACTTTGGCTACACCTTC.